The entry below describes one TCR beta chain. The protocol was immunoSEQ multiplex PCR, while the TCRdb copy is restricted to in-frame clones and leaves out a portion. The sample shows roughly 240,000 clones, approximately 90% of them seen only once. The CDR3 totals 15 residues. CDR1 KGHSH and CDR2 LQKENI come from the germline V gene. V was trimmed by 1 base and J by 5 bases, leaving 14 bases between them. Cohort assignment relied on participant-reported clinical history. This record belongs to a study of blood T cell repertoires in COVID-19. Sequenced input: PBMCs or T cells enriched from blood (not recorded which). The receptor's source is a woman aged 25 to 39 with acute COVID-19. The chain has TRBV18 and TRBJ1-1; D is perhaps TRBD1 (6 bases). The CDR3 bases are TGTGCCAGCTCACCACAGGGGGATCAGGGAACTGAAGCTTTCTTT. Translated: CASSPQGDQGTEAFF.